A selection of T cell receptor beta chains follows, all from one sample in a study of OX40 agonist ivuxolimab in advanced cancers. Generated by immunoSEQ multiplex PCR, the TCRdb table keeps only in-frame clones and is missing some. The data hold tens of thousands of clones, with more than 85% observed a single time. Specimen: CD4+ or CD8+ T cells sorted from blood, collected in a trial of the OX40 agonist ivuxolimab. The receptor set was obtained from an adult with an advanced solid tumor such as melanoma, head and neck, liver or kidney cancer. Each CDR3 is given with its conserved first and last residue. Fields, in order: J gene, V gene, CDR3 protein.

>TRBJ2-3|TRBV9
CASSARTESSTDTQYF
>TRBJ2-7|TRBV6-1
CASSTGLAGIYEQYF
>TRBJ1-1|TRBV5-1
CASNGQDKNTEAFF
>TRBJ2-1|TRBV25-1
CASSTQGAGEQFF
>TRBJ2-3|TRBV11-3
CASSSGTSTDTQYF
>TRBJ1-1|TRBV11-2
CASSPNGGKAFF
>TRBJ2-7|TRBV10-2
CASSEIRLSDEQYF
>TRBJ1-2|TRBV15
CATRDIKTVNYGYTF
>TRBJ2-5|TRBV6-1
CASSAPGLAGGLYQETQYF
>TRBJ2-7|TRBV11-2
CASSLGGSGILYEQYF
>TRBJ2-1|TRBV7-9
CASGTTSGRGGTEQFF
>TRBJ2-7|TRBV5-1
CASSTDGAYEQYF
>TRBJ2-7|TRBV5-1
CASSLGGQGSYEQYF
>TRBJ2-7|TRBV6-1
CASTLQGATYEQYF
>TRBJ2-3|TRBV28
CASSPSGARSYTDTQYF
>TRBJ2-3|TRBV10-2
CATRPGLGITDTQYF
>TRBJ1-1|TRBV28
CASNEGRGAFF
>TRBJ2-1|TRBV9
CASSVRPAGTSGRGLPYEQFF
>TRBJ2-7|TRBV6-1
CATNKAPGYYEQYF
>TRBJ1-2|TRBV28
CASSPGGVNYGYTF
>TRBJ1-2|TRBV5-4
CASSPTGYGYTF
>TRBJ2-5|TRBV6-5
CASSQAETQYF
>TRBJ2-1|TRBV4-1
CASSQDGTSGAYNEQFF
>TRBJ2-7|TRBV7-7
CASSLKADYEQYF
>TRBJ1-6|TRBV7-8
CASSSTGYNSPLHF
>TRBJ2-1|TRBV5-1
CASSSGVSSYNEQFF
>TRBJ2-2|TRBV5-1
CASSLEGLTTGELFF
>TRBJ2-7|TRBV27
CASSLSGLAGANYEQYF
>TRBJ2-7|TRBV28
CASSFFLQSSYEQYF
>TRBJ2-7|TRBV6-1
CASRVGRQGSYEQYF
>TRBJ1-3|TRBV5-8
CASSLVGRSGNTIYF
>TRBJ2-3|TRBV27
CASSRLTASTDTQYF
>TRBJ2-2|TRBV10-3
CAIRGTSGSTGELFF
>TRBJ1-4|TRBV19
CASTRTGVDEKLFF
>TRBJ1-1|TRBV18
CASSVRSATEAFF
>TRBJ2-3|TRBV9
CASSPQGLAGQDTQYF
>TRBJ2-5|TRBV11-2
CASSRGGRTQETQYF
>TRBJ2-3|TRBV27
CASSLYASGRAADTQYF
>TRBJ2-3|TRBV6-6
CASSLPAGPADTQYF
>TRBJ1-1|TRBV9
CASSVGADGGRAEAFF
>TRBJ1-4|TRBV28
CASSLPSRGLFF
>TRBJ2-6|TRBV7-9
CASSSLVSGANVLTF
>TRBJ2-1|TRBV28
CASSLGGRPYNEQFF
>TRBJ2-1|TRBV19
CASSIGLKQFF
>TRBJ2-5|TRBV20-1
CSAKQETQYF